The 8 T cell receptor beta chains below come from one sample, sequenced in a study of human T cells and chemical hapten exposure. TCRdb independently ran MiXCR on the RACE reads; one entry per CDR3 protein. The sample has approximately 340,000 distinct CDR3 sequences, under 8% seen once; the top ten hold 7.5% to 9%. Time point described: patch test 1, 2 weeks after DPC sensitization. Treatment noted: therapeutic diphenylcyclopropenone sensitization with weekly scalp DPC. Source: whole blood, taken in connection with sensitization to the hapten diphenylcyclopropenone (DPC). The receptors come from a woman between 18 and 29 years old with alopecia areata. Some clones in this sample may be carry-over from other donors' samples.

This chain connects TRBV3-1 to TRBJ1-5; D remains ambiguous. The V and J ends lost 2 bases and 1 base respectively, with 6 bases between them. The CDR3 runs 14 residues. Per the germline V gene, CDR1 is LGHDT and CDR2 is YNNKEL (reference sequence). CDR3 sequence: CASSQLQSNQPQHF. CDR3 bases: TGTGCCAGCAGCCAATTACAGAGCAATCAGCCCCAGCATTTT.

There are a few counts of this clonotype. Just one base apart from a much larger clone, this may be a read error. The chain joins TRBV9 to TRBJ2-3; possible D gene TRBD2, 6 bases. The CDR3 is made up of 14 amino acids. Trimming took 3 bases from V and 0 from J, leaving 8 bases between them. The germline gives CDR1 SGDLS, CDR2 YYNGEE. The CDR3 loop reads CASSAGTSTDTQYF. The CDR3 bases are TGTGCCAGCAGCGCCGGGACTAGCACAGATACGCAGTATTTT.

The chain couples TRBV24-1 to TRBJ2-5; no definite D call. V was cut by 0 bases and J by 5 bases, with 21 bases left in between. The CDR3 is 18 amino acids. The germline V gene has CDR1 KGHDR and CDR2 SFDVKD. CDR3 DNA: TGTGCCACCAGTGATTTGAGCGAGCTAGGGAAAGTCTTGGAGACCCAGTACTTC. This gives the protein CATSDLSELGKVLETQYF.

The sample holds many counts of this clonotype. This chain joins TRBV28 and TRBJ2-5, with TRBD2 matching 7 bases. The CDR3 extends over 14 amino acids. Trimming cost V 5 bases and J 2 bases; bases outside gene matches: 5. Per germline, CDR1 MDHEN and CDR2 SYDVKM. The CDR3 here is CASSERGRQETQYF. DNA for the CDR3: TGTGCCAGCAGTGAGCGGGGAAGGCAAGAGACCCAGTACTTC.

This clonotype appeared many times. The J gene is TRBJ2-7, the V gene TRBV28; D is perhaps TRBD1 or TRBD2 (5 bases each). Germline lookup yields CDR1 MDHEN and CDR2 SYDVKM. The CDR3 spans 16 residues. V was pared by 6 bases and J by 3 bases, with 21 bases between. CDR3 sequence reads: CASSQDSEGLLYEQYF. The CDR3 bases are TGTGCCAGCAGCCAGGATTCAGAGGGGCTCCTCTACGAGCAGTACTTC.

This clonotype was seen many times. This chain joins TRBV7-2 and TRBJ2-1, with 8 bases fitting TRBD1. Germline V gives CDR1 SGHTA, CDR2 FQGNSA. The CDR3 has 13 amino acids. V lost 6 bases and J lost 5; bases outside the gene matches: 3. In nucleotides, the CDR3 is TGTGCCAGCAGTTTGGGACAGGACAATGAGCAGTTCTTC. Translation: CASSLGQDNEQFF.

This clonotype was counted only a few times. The chain links TRBV7-9 to TRBJ1-6; a possible D gene is TRBD1 (5 bases). Per germline, CDR1 SEHNR and CDR2 FQNEAQ (reference sequence). The V end was cut by 3 bases, the J end by 10 bases, with 19 bases between. The CDR3 is 16 amino acids. CDR3 DNA: TGTGCCAGCAGCTTGTCACGGGACTGGGCCGGCTCACCCCTCCACTTT. It codes for CASSLSRDWAGSPLHF.

This clonotype was picked up a small number of times. The gene calls are TRBV29-1 and TRBJ1-2; tentative D call: TRBD1 (5 bases). Germline V lookup: CDR1 SQVTM, CDR2 ANQGSEA. V lost 0 bases to trimming and J lost 9 bases, with 17 bases between them. The CDR3 covers 14 residues. The CDR3 here is CSVEDPGRVRSYTF. In nucleotides, the CDR3 is TGCAGCGTTGAAGATCCTGGCAGGGTCAGGAGCTACACCTTC.